This passage covers 29 T cell receptor beta chains from one sample sequenced in a study of CD8+CD57+ T cells in acquired aplastic anemia. Genomic DNA provided the template from which TCR beta VDJ and CDR3 profiles were obtained. TCRdb re-analysed the reads in MiXCR, keeping a single row per CDR3 protein. The sample lists roughly 180,000 distinct CDR3 sequences; around 50% were seen once. Patients chosen for sequencing had CD8+CD57+ cells that had expanded, as shown by flow cytometry. Sequences were obtained from sorted CD4+, CD8+, or CD8+CD57+ T cells (not recorded which) from PBMCs. The receptor set was obtained from a human donor with aplastic anemia.

V usage is TRBV7-9 and J usage is TRBJ1-1; D ambiguous. With 3 bases removed from V and 8 bases from J, the gap between germline ends came to 10 bases. The CDR3 totals 12 residues. CDR1 is SEHNR and CDR2 is FQNEAQ in the germline V gene (reference sequence). The CDR3 region has the DNA TGTGCCAGCAGCTTTGGACGGGAAGAAGCTTTCTTT. Translated: CASSFGREEAFF.

V and J are TRBV7-8 and TRBJ1-2; D not certain. The CDR3 runs to 12 residues. Germline CDR1 and CDR2: SGHVS and FQNEAQ. The ends were cut back, 5 bases at V and 8 bases at J, with 12 bases in the middle. The DNA for the CDR3 is TGTGCCAGCAGCCGTTCTGGGGAAGGCTACACCTTC. This codes for CASSRSGEGYTF.

This clonotype has ten or more counts. V usage is TRBV5-1 and J usage is TRBJ1-4; 7 nucleotides line up with TRBD1. V shed 3 bases and J 7 bases; nucleotides not matched to a gene: 15. Germline V gene lookup returns CDR1 SGHRS and CDR2 YFSETQ. The CDR3 sequence is 17 residues long. The CDR3 sequence is CASSSSGGTASGEKLFF. CDR3 in DNA: TGCGCCAGCAGCTCGTCAGGGGGGACCGCCTCCGGTGAAAAACTGTTTTTT.

This clonotype was recorded only once. The rearrangement uses TRBV7-6 and TRBJ1-2, with D tentatively TRBD1 (5 bases). Germline CDR1 SGHVS, CDR2 FNYEAQ. CDR3 size: 13 residues. The V end was cut by 9 bases, the J end by 5 bases, with 16 bases between. The CDR3 spells CASSDLGPYGYTF. The DNA of the CDR3 is TGTGCCAGTAGTGACTTGGGACCGTATGGCTACACCTTC.

The chain links TRBV29-1 to TRBJ1-5, with D unresolved. CDR3 length: 12 residues. Germline lookup yields CDR1 SQVTM and CDR2 ANQGSEA. V shed 5 bases and J shed 1 base, with 6 bases lying between them. The CDR3 DNA sequence: TGCAGCGTTAGGACGAGCAATCAGCCCCAGCATTTT. Its translation is CSVRTSNQPQHF.

This clonotype was seen many times. This chain links TRBV5-4 with TRBJ2-4; possibly TRBD1 or TRBD2 for D (5 bases each). Trimming took off 4 bases at V and 15 bases at J, with 29 bases between the two ends. The CDR3 spans 16 residues. From germline, CDR1 is SGHNT and CDR2 YYREEE (reference sequence). The CDR3 bases are TGTGCCAGCAGCCGTGGGACGGGAACTTCAAAATCCGTTCGGTACTTC. It encodes CASSRGTGTSKSVRYF.

This clonotype was found many times. The chain combines TRBV2 with TRBJ2-2, with TRBD1 matching over 8 bases. The V and J ends lost 7 bases and 0 bases, in that order; junction bases with no gene match: 10. CDR1 is SNHLY, CDR2 FYNNEI, per germline. CDR3 size: 17 residues. The CDR3 bases are TGTGCCAGCACCCTCCCGAGGACAGGGCCGAACACCGGGGAGCTGTTTTTT. It yields the protein CASTLPRTGPNTGELFF.

The chain is built from TRBV9 and TRBJ2-5; 9 nucleotides agree with TRBD2. J gave up 5 bases and V 4 bases, and 9 bases lay outside the gene matches. The germline CDR1 and CDR2 sequences are SGDLS and YYNGEE. The CDR3 has 15 residues. In nucleotides, the CDR3 is TGTGCCAGCAGCCCAAGGCTAGCGGGGATGGAGACCCAGTACTTC. Translated: CASSPRLAGMETQYF. The entire variable domain, with the rest obtained from reference TRBV9 and TRBJ2-5, is as follows: DSGVTQTPKHLITATGQRVTLRCSPRSGDLSVYWYQQSLDQGLQFLIQYYNGEERAKGNILERFSAQQFPDLHSELNLSSLELGDSALYFCASSPRLAGMETQYFGPGTRLLVL.

There are many counts of this clonotype. This sequence joins TRBV9 and TRBJ2-1; 16 positions match TRBD2. The V segment lost 7 bases and the J segment 15 bases; nucleotides outside the gene matches: 10. The CDR3 length is 14 residues. CDR1 and CDR2 (germline): SGDLS, YYNGEE. This chain's CDR3 is CASSAGTSGGARFF. CDR3 bases: TGTGCCAGCTCGGCTGGGACTAGCGGGGGGGCCAGGTTCTTC.

The CDR3: CASSPLPGYYEQYF. In nucleotides, the CDR3 is TGTGCCAGCAGTCCCCTCCCAGGATACTACGAGCAGTACTTC. This rearrangement joins TRBV7-9 to TRBJ2-7; D ambiguous. Germline lookup yields CDR1 SEHNR and CDR2 FQNEAQ (reference sequence). V was trimmed by 6 bases and J by 3 bases, leaving 15 bases between them. The CDR3 is made up of 14 amino acids.

V usage is TRBV10-3 and J usage is TRBJ1-2; TRBD1 aligns across 7 bases. This CDR3 has 13 residues. J gave up 8 bases and V 5 bases, and 8 bases lay outside the gene matches. Germline V gene lookup returns CDR1 ENHRY and CDR2 SYGVKD. The CDR3 here is CAISSPGGGGYTF. CDR3 nucleotides: TGTGCCATCAGTTCCCCAGGGGGGGGAGGCTACACCTTC.

The rearrangement links TRBV29-1 to TRBJ2-3, with D uncertain. The CDR3 covers 13 residues. V shed 3 bases and J shed 2 bases, with 9 bases lying between them. Germline V gene sequence: CDR1 SQVTM, CDR2 ANQGSEA. The CDR3 DNA reads TGCAGCGTTGATGTTGAGTCCACAGATACGCAGTATTTT. Its translation: CSVDVESTDTQYF.

This clonotype was detected ten times or more. The chain links TRBV7-2 to TRBJ2-1, with 12 bases that match TRBD2. V lost 1 base, J lost 11 bases, and 12 bases stayed unmatched. Per germline, CDR1 SGHTA and CDR2 FQGNSA. CDR3 size: 17 residues. CDR3 residues: CASSLGTTSGGTNKQFF. As DNA, the CDR3 is TGTGCCAGCAGCTTAGGAACGACTAGCGGGGGCACAAATAAGCAGTTCTTC.

This clonotype was counted at least ten times. This chain links TRBV7-9 with TRBJ1-2; no clear D gene. Looked up from germline, CDR1 is SEHNR and CDR2 is FQNEAQ (reference sequence). The CDR3 consists of 12 residues. Trimming shortened V by 5 bases and J by 7 bases, and 11 bases separated the two germline ends. The CDR3 loop is CASSHGVGGYTF. CDR3 in DNA: TGTGCCAGCAGCCACGGGGTTGGTGGCTACACCTTC.

The chain uses TRBV19 and TRBJ2-2; D is unclear. The CDR3 is made up of 12 amino acids. Germline lookup yields CDR1 LNHDA and CDR2 SQIVND (reference sequence). The V gene lost 4 bases and the J gene lost 6 bases, with 6 bases spanning the gap. The CDR3 protein is CASSTPSGELFF. CDR3 coding DNA: TGTGCCAGTAGTACCCCTTCCGGGGAGCTGTTTTTT.

This clonotype was detected only a few times. The gene calls are TRBV12-3 or TRBV12-4 and TRBJ1-3, with 9 positions matching TRBD1. The CDR3 totals 16 residues. J gave up 4 bases and V 6 bases, and 10 bases lay outside the gene matches. CDR3 amino acids: CASSSLGQGTGNTIYF. The CDR3 DNA is TGTGCCAGCAGCTCACTTGGACAGGGGACAGGAAACACCATATATTTT.

CDR3 loop: CSARENIGGRNEQYF. CDR3 coding DNA: TGCAGTGCTAGAGAAAATATAGGGGGTAGGAACGAGCAGTACTTC. This chain joins TRBV20-1 and TRBJ2-7; possibly TRBD1 for D (6 bases). CDR3 length: 15 residues. Germline V CDR1 and CDR2: DFQATT, SNEGSKA (reference sequence). Trimming pared 0 bases from V and 5 bases from J, leaving 17 bases between.

The V gene is TRBV29-1, the J gene TRBJ2-4; 8 nucleotides agree with TRBD1. Germline V lookup: CDR1 SQVTM, CDR2 ANQGSEA. The CDR3 loop spans 17 amino acids. CDR3 bases: TGCAGTGCTAGGACCGGGACAGGTACCGTAGCCAAAAACATTCAGTACTTC. Translated, it gives CSARTGTGTVAKNIQYF.

This clonotype was seen ten or more times. The genes are TRBV24-1 and TRBJ2-5; TRBD2 matches at 7 bases. Germline V lookup: CDR1 KGHDR, CDR2 SFDVKD. The CDR3 spans 15 residues. V shed 3 bases and J 4 bases; nucleotides not matched to a gene: 7. CDR3 in DNA: TGTGCCACCAGTGATGGGAGGGGTCAGGGAGAGACCCAGTACTTC. It yields the protein CATSDGRGQGETQYF.

The chain combines TRBV7-2 with TRBJ2-5; 8 bases line up with TRBD2. Trimming cost V 2 bases and J 5 bases; bases outside gene matches: 1. CDR1 and CDR2 from the germline V gene are SGHTA and FQGNSA. The CDR3 is made up of 13 amino acids. The CDR3 here is CASSLPGGETQYF. CDR3 DNA sequence: TGTGCCAGCAGCTTACCGGGGGGGGAGACCCAGTACTTC.

As for this clonotype: One end of the junction varies from germline; a read error may be responsible. The chain combines TRBV12-3 or TRBV12-4 with TRBJ2-7; D is ambiguous. The CDR3 contains 14 residues. CDR3 bases: TGTGCCGGCAGTATGGGCCTGAGCTCCTACGAGCAGTACTTC. Amino acid sequence: CAGSMGLSSYEQYF.

In its sample, this clonotype was seen a few times. The chain employs TRBV6-1 and TRBJ1-4, with D possibly TRBD1 on 5 matching bases. Trimming removed 6 bases at V and 3 bases at J, with 8 bases between. The germline V gene has CDR1 MNHNS and CDR2 SASEGT. The length of the CDR3 is 13 residues. CDR3 amino acids: CASRRQSNEKLFF. The CDR3 DNA follows: TGTGCCAGCAGGCGACAGTCTAATGAAAAACTGTTTTTT.

This clonotype was recorded many times. V usage is TRBV7-3 and J usage is TRBJ1-3; D is uncertain. Deletions cut 1 base from V and 0 bases from J, with 19 bases between. The CDR3 extends over 19 amino acids. The germline V gene has CDR1 SGHTA and CDR2 FQGTGA. DNA of the CDR3: TGTGCCAGCAGCTTAAGTTATCTGCGGTCAGCATACTCTGGAAACACCATATATTTT. It codes for CASSLSYLRSAYSGNTIYF.

The genes are TRBV10-3 and TRBJ2-1; 8 bases are a match to TRBD1. CDR3 length equals 14 residues. J lost 7 bases, V lost 10 bases, and 12 bases had no gene match. The germline V gene encodes CDR1 ENHRY and CDR2 SYGVKD. The CDR3 DNA is TGTGCCACCCAGACAGGGGCCTTGCTTAATGAGCAGTTCTTC. This translates into CATQTGALLNEQFF.

This clonotype has a single count. The junction and the germline gene differ at one end; a read error may be behind it. This chain connects TRBV20-1 to TRBJ1-5; 7 bases agree with TRBD1. The CDR3 sequence is 14 residues long. Germline values: CDR1 DFQATT, CDR2 SNEGSKA (reference sequence). CDR3 in DNA: TGCAGTGCTTTCCGACAGGGTGGGGGTCAGCCCCGGCATTTT. It specifies CSAFRQGGGQPRHF.

The table lists this clonotype with many counts. The genes are TRBV7-3 and TRBJ2-1; 8 bases map to TRBD2. V was pared by 4 bases and J by 12 bases, with 11 bases of the junction left unmatched. This CDR3 comprises 14 residues. The V gene's germline CDR1 is SGHTA and CDR2 FQGTGA. The DNA for the CDR3 is TGTGCCAGCAGCTCCAGCGGGGCGGGGGGCTCGCAGTTCTTC. It codes for CASSSSGAGGSQFF.

Regarding this clonotype: A single base separates this from a much larger clone, so it may be a read error. This CDR3 fails to terminate in the conserved phenylalanine or tryptophan, so it likely reflects a read error. The V gene is TRBV4-2, the J gene TRBJ1-2, with TRBD1 matching over 9 bases. Germline assignment: CDR1 LGHNA and CDR2 YNFKEQ. With 5 bases clipped from V and 5 bases from J, the junction kept 6 bases outside the gene matches. The CDR3 covers 14 residues. In DNA, the CDR3 is TGTGCCAGCAGCGGGACAGGGCAAGGATATGGCTACACCCTC. This gives the protein CASSGTGQGYGYTL.

The chain recombines TRBV15 with TRBJ1-1, with a weak D call TRBD1 (5 bases). From germline, CDR1 is LNHNV and CDR2 YYDKDF (reference sequence). The germline V and J ends were trimmed by 1 base and 3 bases, with 9 bases remaining between them. The CDR3 totals 14 residues. CDR3 sequence reads: CATSRVGAYTEAFF. CDR3 sequence (DNA): TGTGCCACCAGCAGAGTCGGGGCTTACACTGAAGCTTTCTTT.

V is TRBV7-9 and J is TRBJ2-1; D may be TRBD2 (5 bases). In germline, CDR1 is SEHNR, CDR2 FQNEAQ (reference sequence). The V end was cut by 8 bases, the J end by 1 base, with 6 bases between. The CDR3 extends over 12 amino acids. In DNA form, the CDR3 reads TGTGCCAGCGGGGAGTCCTACAATGAGCAGTTCTTC. As protein: CASGESYNEQFF.